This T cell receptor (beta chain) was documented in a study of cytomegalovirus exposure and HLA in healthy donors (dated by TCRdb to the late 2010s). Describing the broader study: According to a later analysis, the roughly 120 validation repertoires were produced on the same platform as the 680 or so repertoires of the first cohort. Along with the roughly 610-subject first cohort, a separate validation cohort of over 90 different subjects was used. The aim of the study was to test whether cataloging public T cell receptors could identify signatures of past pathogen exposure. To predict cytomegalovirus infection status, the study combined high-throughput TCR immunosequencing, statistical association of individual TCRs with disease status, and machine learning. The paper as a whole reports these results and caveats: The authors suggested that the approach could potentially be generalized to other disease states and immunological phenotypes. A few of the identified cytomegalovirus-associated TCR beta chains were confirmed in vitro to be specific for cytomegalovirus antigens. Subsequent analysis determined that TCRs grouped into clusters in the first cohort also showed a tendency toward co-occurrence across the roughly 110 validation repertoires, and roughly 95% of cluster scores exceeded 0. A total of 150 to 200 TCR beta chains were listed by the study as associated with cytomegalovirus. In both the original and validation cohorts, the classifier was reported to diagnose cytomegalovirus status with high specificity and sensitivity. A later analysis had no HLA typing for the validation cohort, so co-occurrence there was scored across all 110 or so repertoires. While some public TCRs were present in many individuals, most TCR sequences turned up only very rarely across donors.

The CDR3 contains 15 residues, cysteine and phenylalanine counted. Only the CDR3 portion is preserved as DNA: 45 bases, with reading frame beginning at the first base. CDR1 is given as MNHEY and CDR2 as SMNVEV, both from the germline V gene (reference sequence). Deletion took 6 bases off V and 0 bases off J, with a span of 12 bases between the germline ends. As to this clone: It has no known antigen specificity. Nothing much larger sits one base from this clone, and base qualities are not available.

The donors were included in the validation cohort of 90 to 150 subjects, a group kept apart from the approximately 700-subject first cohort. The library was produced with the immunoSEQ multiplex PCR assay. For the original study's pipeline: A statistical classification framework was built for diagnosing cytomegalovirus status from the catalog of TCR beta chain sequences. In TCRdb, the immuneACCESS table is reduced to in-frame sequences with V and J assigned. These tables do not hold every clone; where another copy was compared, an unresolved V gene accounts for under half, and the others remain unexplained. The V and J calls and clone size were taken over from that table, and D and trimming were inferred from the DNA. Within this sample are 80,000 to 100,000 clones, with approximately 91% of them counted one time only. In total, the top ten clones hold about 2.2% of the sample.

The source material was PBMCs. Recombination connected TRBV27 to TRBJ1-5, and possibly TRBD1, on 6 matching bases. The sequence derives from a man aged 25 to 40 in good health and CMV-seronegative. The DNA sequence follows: TGTGCCAGCAGACCAGGGGTCCTTAGCAATCAGCCCCAGCATTTT. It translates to CASRPGVLSNQPQHF.